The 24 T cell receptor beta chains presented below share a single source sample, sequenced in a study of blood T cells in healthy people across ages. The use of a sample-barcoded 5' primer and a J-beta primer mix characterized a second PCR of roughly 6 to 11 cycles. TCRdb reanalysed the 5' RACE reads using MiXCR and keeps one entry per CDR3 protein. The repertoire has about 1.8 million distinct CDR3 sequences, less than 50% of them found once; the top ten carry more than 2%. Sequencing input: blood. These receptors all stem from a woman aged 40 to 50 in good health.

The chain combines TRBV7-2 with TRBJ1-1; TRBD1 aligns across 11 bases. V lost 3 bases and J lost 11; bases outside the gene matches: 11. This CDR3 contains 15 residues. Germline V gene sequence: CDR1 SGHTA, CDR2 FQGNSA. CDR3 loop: CASSFGWGTGGYAFF. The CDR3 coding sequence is TGTGCCAGCAGCTTTGGTTGGGGGACAGGGGGGTATGCTTTCTTT. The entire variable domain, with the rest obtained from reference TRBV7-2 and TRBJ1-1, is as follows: GAGVSQSPSNKVTEKGKDVELRCDPISGHTALYWYRQSLGQGLEFLIYFQGNSAPDKSGLPSDRFSAERTGGSVSTLTIQRTQQEDSAVYLCASSFGWGTGGYAFFGQGTRLTVV.

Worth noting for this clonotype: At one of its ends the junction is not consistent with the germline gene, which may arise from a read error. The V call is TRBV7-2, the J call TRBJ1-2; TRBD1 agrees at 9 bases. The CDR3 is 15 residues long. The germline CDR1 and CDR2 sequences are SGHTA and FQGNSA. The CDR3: CASSFPRTGDYGYIF. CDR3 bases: TGTGCCAGCAGCTTTCCAAGGACAGGGGACTATGGCTACATCTTC.

The CDR3 spells CASSPDGYQETQFF. The DNA of the CDR3 is TGTGCCAGCAGCCCCGACGGGTACCAAGAGACCCAGTTCTTC. The V and J genes are TRBV7-9 and TRBJ2-1; unclear D gene. Looked up from germline, CDR1 is SEHNR and CDR2 is FQNEAQ (reference sequence). The CDR3 totals 14 residues. Trimming pared 5 bases from V and 13 bases from J, leaving 21 bases between.

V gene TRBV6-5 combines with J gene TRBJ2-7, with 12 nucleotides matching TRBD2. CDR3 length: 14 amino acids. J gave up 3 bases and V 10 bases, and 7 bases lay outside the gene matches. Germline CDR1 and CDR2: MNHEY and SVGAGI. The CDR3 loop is CAIRLAGANYEQYF. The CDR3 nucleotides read TGTGCCATCCGACTAGCGGGGGCCAACTACGAGCAGTACTTC.

The CDR3 loop reads CASSLETASNQPQHF. The CDR3 nucleotides are TGTGCCAGCAGCTTAGAGACAGCGAGCAATCAGCCCCAGCATTTT. The chain employs TRBV7-2 and TRBJ1-5; D perhaps matches TRBD1 (5 bases). CDR3 length: 15 residues. V lost 1 base and J 1 base, leaving 8 bases between the germline ends. The germline CDR1 and CDR2 sequences are SGHTA and FQGNSA.

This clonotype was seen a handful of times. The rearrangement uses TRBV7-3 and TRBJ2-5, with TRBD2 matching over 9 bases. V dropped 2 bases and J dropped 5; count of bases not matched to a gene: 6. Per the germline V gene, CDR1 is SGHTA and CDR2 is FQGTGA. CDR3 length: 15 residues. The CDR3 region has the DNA TGTGCCAGCAGCTTATCTGCGGGAGGGGTTGAGACCCAGTACTTC. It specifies CASSLSAGGVETQYF. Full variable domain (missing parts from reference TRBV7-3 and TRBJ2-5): GAGVSQTPSNKVTEKGKYVELRCDPISGHTALYWYRQSLGQGPEFLIYFQGTGAADDSGLPNDRFFAVRPEGSVSTLKIQRTERGDSAVYLCASSLSAGGVETQYFGPGTRLLVL.

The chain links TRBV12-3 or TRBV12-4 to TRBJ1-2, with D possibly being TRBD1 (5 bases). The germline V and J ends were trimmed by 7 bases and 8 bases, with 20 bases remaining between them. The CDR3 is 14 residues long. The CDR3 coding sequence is TGTGCCAGCAATTCCCCGTCCCTACCAGGGGGCTACACCTTC. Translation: CASNSPSLPGGYTF.

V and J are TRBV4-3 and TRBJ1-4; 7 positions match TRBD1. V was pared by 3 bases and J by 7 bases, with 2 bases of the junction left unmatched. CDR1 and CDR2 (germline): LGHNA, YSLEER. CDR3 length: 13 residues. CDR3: CASSHGTAEKLFF. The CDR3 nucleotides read TGCGCCAGCAGCCATGGGACAGCTGAAAAACTGTTTTTT.

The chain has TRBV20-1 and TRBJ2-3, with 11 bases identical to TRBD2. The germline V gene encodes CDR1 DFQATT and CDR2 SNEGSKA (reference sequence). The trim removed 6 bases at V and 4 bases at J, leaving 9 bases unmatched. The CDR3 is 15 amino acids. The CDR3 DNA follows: TGCAGTGCCCTTGCTAGCGGGGGGCATCCAGATACGCAGTATTTT. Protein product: CSALASGGHPDTQYF.

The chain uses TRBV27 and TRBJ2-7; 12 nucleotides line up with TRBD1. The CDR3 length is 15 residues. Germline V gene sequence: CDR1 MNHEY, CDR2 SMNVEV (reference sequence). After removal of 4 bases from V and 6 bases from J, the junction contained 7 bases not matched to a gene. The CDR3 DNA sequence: TGTGCCAGCAGTTCTGCCGGGACAGGGGGCCCCGAGCAGTACTTC. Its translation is CASSSAGTGGPEQYF.

CDR3: CASSRYGRDTQYF. The CDR3 nucleotides are TGTGCCAGCAGCAGGTATGGAAGAGATACGCAGTATTTT. The chain links TRBV7-2 to TRBJ2-3; D unresolved. In germline, CDR1 is SGHTA, CDR2 FQGNSA. Trimming pared 5 bases from V and 5 bases from J, leaving 11 bases between. The CDR3 covers 13 residues.

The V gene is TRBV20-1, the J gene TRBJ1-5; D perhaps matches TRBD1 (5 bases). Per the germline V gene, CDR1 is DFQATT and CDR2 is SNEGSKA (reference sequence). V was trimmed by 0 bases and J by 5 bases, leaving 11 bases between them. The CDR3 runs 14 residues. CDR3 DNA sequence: TGCAGTGCTAGAGAGGGGCCCTGGGATCAGCCCCAGCATTTT. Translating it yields CSAREGPWDQPQHF.

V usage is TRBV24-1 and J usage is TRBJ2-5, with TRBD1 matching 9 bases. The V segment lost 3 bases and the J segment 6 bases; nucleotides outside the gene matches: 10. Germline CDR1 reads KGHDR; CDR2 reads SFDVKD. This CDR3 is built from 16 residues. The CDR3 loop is CATSDTGTGREQTQYF. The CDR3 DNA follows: TGTGCCACCAGTGATACCGGGACAGGGAGGGAACAGACCCAGTACTTC.

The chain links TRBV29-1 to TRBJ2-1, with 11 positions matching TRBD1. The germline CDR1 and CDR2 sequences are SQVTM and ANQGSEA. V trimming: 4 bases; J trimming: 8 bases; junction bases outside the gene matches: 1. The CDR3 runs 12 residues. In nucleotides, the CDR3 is TGCAGCGTTGGGACAGGGGGCTATGAGCAGTTCTTC. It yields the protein CSVGTGGYEQFF.

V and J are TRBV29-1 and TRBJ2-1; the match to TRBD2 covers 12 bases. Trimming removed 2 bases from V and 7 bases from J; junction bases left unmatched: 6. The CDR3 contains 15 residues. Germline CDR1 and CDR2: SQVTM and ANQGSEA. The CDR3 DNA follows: TGCAGCGTTGAAAAGCTAGCGGGGGGGCGGAATGAGCAGTTCTTC. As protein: CSVEKLAGGRNEQFF.

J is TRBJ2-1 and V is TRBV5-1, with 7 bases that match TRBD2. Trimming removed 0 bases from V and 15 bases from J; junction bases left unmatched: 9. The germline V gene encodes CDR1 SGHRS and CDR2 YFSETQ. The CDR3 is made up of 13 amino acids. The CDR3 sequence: CASSLDTRGESFF. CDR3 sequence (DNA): TGCGCCAGCAGCTTGGATACTCGGGGGGAGTCGTTCTTC.

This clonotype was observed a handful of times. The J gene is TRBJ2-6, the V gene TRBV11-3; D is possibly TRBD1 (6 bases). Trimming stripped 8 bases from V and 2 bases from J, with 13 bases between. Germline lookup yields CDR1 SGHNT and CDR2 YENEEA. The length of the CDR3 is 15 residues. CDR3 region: CASGRTGPGANVLTF. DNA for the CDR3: TGTGCCAGCGGACGAACAGGGCCTGGGGCCAACGTCCTGACTTTC.

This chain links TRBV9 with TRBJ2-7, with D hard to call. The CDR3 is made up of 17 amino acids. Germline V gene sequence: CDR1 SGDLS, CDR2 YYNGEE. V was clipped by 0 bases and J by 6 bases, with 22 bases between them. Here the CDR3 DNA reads TGTGCCAGCAGCGTAGGGGCAGCCGCCCTCTCTAAAGGCGAGCAGTACTTC. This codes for CASSVGAAALSKGEQYF.

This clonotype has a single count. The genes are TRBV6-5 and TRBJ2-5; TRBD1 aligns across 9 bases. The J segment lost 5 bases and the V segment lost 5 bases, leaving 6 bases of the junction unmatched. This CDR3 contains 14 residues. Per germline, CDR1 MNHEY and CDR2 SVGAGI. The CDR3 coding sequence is TGTGCCAGCAGTGGGACAGGGCCCCGTGAGACCCAGTACTTC. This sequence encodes CASSGTGPRETQYF.

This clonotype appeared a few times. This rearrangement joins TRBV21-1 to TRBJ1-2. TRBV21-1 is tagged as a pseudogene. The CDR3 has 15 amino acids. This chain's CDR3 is CASTNYLGSVWGYTF. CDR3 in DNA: TGTGCCAGCACCAATTATTTGGGCAGTGTATGGGGCTACACCTTC.

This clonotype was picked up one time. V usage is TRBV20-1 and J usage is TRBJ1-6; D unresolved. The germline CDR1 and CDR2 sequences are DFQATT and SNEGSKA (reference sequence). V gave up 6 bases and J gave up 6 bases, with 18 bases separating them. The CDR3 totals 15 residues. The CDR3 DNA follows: TGCAGTGCCCCGGACCGGCTCGTGGGTAATTCACCCCTCCACTTT. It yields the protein CSAPDRLVGNSPLHF.

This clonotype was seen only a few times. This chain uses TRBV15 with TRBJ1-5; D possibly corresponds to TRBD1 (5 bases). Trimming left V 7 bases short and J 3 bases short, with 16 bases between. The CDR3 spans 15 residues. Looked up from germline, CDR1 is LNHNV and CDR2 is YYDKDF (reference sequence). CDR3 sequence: CATTRGGSSNQPQHF. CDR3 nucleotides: TGTGCCACCACAAGGGGCGGGTCCTCCAATCAGCCCCAGCATTTT.

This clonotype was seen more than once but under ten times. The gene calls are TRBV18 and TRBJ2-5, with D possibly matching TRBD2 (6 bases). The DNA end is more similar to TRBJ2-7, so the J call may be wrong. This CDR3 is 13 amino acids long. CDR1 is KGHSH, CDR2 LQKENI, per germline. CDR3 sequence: CASSGGRGSEQYF. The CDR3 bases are TGTGCCAGCTCAGGGGGACGGGGGAGCGAGCAGTACTTC.

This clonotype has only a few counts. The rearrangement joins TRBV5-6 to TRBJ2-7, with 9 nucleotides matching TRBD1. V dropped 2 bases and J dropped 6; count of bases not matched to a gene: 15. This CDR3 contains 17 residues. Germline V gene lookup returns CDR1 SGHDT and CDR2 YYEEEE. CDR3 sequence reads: CASSFKTGGLTVGEQYF. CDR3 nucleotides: TGTGCCAGCAGCTTCAAGACAGGGGGGCTTACGGTGGGCGAGCAGTACTTC.